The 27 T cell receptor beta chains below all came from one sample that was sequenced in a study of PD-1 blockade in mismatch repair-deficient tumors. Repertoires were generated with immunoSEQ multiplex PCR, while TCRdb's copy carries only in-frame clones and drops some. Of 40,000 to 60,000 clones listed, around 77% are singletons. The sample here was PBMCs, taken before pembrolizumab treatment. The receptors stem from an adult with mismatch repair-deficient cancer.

The CDR3 DNA reads TGTGCCAGCAGTGAAGCGCGGTTAGCGGGATTTTATGAGCAGTTCTTC. Amino acid sequence: CASSEARLAGFYEQFF. The rearrangement uses TRBV2 and TRBJ2-1; 8 bases map to TRBD2. The V segment lost 0 bases and the J segment 8 bases; nucleotides outside the gene matches: 9. The germline V gene has CDR1 SNHLY and CDR2 FYNNEI. The CDR3 length is 16 residues.

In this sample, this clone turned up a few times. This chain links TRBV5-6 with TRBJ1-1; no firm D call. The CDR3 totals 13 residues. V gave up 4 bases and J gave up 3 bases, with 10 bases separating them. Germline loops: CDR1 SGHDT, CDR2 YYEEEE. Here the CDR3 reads CASSPDIYTEAFF. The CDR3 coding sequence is TGTGCCAGCAGCCCTGACATTTACACTGAAGCTTTCTTT.

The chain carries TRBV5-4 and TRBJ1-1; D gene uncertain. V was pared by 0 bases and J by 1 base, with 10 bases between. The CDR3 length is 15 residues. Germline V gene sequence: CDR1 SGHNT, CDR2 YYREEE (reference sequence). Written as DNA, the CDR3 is TGTGCCAGCAGCTTGGAGGCGTTCCCGAACACTGAAGCTTTCTTT. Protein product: CASSLEAFPNTEAFF. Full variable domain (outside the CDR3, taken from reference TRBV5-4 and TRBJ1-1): ETGVTQSPTHLIKTRGQQVTLRCSSQSGHNTVSWYQQALGQGPQFIFQYYREEENGRGNFPPRFSGLQFPNYSSELNVNALELDDSALYLCASSLEAFPNTEAFFGQGTRLTVV.

CDR3 coding DNA: TGTGCTAGTGGGGGGCCGGGGGGAAATCAGCCCCAGCATTTT. Residues: CASGGPGGNQPQHF. The V call is TRBV12-5, the J call TRBJ1-5; tentatively, D is TRBD1 (5 bases). Trimming left V 6 bases short and J 4 bases short, with 13 bases between. The CDR3 length is 14 residues. The V gene's germline CDR1 is LGHNT and CDR2 FRNRAP.

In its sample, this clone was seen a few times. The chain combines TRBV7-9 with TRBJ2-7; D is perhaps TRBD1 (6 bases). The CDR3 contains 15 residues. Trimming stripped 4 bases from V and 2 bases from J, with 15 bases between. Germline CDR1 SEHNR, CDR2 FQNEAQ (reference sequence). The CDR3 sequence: CASSYGRGSTYEQYF. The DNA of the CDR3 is TGTGCCAGCAGCTATGGTAGGGGGTCTACCTACGAGCAGTACTTC.

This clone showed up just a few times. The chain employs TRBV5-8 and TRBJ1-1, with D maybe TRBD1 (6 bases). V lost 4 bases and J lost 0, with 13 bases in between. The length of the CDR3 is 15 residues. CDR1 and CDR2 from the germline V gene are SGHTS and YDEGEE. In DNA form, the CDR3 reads TGTGCCAGCAGCGAACCGGGGGGGCTGAACACTGAAGCTTTCTTT. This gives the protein CASSEPGGLNTEAFF.

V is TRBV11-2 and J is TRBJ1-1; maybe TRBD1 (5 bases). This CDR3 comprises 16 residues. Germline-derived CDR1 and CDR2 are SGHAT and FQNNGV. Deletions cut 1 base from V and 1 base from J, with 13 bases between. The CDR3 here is CASSLGKAGPNTEAFF. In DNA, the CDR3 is TGTGCCAGCAGCTTAGGAAAGGCAGGGCCGAACACTGAAGCTTTCTTT.

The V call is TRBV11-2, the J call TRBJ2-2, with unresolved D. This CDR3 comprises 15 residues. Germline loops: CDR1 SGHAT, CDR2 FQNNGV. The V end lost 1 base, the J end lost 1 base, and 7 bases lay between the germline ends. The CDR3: CASSLGRRNTGELFF. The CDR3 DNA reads TGTGCCAGCAGCTTAGGTCGGAGGAACACCGGGGAGCTGTTTTTT.

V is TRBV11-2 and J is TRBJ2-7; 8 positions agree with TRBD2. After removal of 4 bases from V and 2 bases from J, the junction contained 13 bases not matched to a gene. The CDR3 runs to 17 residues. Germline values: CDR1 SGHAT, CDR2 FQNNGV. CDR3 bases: TGTGCCAGCAGCTCCGGCGGGCGCGGGAGGCCCACCTACGAGCAGTACTTC. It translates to CASSSGGRGRPTYEQYF.

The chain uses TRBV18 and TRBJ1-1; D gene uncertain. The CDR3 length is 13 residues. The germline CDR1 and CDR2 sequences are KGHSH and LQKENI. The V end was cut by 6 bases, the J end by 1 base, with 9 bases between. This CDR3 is CASSLTANTEAFF. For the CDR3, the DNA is TGTGCCAGCTCTCTTACAGCGAACACTGAAGCTTTCTTT.

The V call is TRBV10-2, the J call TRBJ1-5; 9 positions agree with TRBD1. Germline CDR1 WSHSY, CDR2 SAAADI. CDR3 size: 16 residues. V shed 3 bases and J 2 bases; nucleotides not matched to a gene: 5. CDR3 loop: CASSEGTGNGNQPQHF. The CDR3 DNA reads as TGCGCCAGCAGTGAAGGGACAGGGAATGGCAATCAGCCCCAGCATTTT.

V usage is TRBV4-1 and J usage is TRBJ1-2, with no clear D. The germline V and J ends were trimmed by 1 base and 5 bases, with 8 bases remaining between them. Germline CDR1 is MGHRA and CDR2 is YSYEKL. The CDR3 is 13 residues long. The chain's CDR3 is CASSQGQGYGYTF. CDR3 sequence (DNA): TGCGCCAGCAGCCAAGGCCAAGGTTATGGCTACACCTTC.

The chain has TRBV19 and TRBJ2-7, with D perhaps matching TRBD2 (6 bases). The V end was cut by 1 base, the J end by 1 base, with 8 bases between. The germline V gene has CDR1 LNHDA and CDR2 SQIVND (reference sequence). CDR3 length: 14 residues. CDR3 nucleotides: TGTGCCAGTAGTATAGGAGGGAGGTCCTACGAGCAGTACTTC. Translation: CASSIGGRSYEQYF.

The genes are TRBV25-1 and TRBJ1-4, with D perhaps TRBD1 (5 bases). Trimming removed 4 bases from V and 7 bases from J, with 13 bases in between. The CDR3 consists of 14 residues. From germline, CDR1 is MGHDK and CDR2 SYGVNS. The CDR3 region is CASSVPGTREKLFF. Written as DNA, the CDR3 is TGTGCCAGCAGTGTGCCGGGGACCCGTGAAAAACTGTTTTTT.

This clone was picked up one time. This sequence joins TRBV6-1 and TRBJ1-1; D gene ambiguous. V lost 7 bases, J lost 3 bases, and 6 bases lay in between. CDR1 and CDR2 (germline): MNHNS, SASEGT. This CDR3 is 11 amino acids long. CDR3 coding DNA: TGTGCCAGCATTAAATACACTGAAGCTTTCTTT. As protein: CASIKYTEAFF.

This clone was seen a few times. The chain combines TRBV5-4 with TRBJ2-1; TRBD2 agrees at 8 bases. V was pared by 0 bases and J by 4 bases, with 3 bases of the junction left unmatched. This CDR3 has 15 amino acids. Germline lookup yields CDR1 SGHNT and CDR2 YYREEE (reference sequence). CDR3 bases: TGTGCCAGCAGCTTGGCGGCTAGCGGGTACAATGAGCAGTTCTTC. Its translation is CASSLAASGYNEQFF.

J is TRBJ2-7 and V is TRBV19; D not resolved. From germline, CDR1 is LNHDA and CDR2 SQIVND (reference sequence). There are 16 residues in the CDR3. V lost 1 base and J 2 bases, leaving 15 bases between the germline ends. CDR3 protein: CASSIGRAVTTYEQYF. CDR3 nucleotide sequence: TGTGCCAGTAGTATAGGTCGGGCTGTCACTACCTACGAGCAGTACTTC.

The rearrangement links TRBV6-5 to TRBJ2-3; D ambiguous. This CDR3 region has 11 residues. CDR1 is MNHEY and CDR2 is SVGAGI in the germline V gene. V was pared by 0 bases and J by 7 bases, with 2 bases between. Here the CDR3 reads CASSYSYTQYF. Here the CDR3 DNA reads TGTGCCAGCAGTTACTCCTATACGCAGTATTTT.

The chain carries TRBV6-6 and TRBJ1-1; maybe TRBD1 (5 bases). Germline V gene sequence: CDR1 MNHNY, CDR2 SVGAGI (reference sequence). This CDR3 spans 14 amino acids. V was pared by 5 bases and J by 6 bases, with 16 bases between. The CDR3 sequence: CASSPGRFRPEAFF. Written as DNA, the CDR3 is TGTGCCAGCAGTCCGGGACGATTCCGACCTGAAGCTTTCTTT.

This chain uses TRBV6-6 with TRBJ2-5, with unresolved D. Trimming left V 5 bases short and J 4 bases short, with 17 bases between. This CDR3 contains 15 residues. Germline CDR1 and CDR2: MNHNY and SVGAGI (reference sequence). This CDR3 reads CASSRAPLSAETQYF. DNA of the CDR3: TGTGCCAGCAGTCGGGCCCCCCTAAGCGCAGAGACCCAGTACTTC.

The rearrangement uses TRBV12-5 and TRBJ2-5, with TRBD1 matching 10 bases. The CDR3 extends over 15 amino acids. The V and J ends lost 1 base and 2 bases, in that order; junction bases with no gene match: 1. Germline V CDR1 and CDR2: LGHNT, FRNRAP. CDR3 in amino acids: CASGLGQGAQETQYF. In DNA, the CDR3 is TGTGCTAGTGGTTTGGGACAGGGGGCTCAAGAGACCCAGTACTTC.

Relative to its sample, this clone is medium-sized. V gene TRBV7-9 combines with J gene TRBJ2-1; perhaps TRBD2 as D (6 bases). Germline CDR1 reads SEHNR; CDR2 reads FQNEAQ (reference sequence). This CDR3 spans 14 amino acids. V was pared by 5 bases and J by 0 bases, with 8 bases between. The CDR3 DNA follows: TGTGCCAGCAGCCCCGGGAGCTCCTACAATGAGCAGTTCTTC. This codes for CASSPGSSYNEQFF.

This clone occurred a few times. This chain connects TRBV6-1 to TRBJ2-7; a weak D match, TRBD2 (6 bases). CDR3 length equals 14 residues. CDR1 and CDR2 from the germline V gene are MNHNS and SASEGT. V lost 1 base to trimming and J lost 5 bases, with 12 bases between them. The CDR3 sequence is CASSEDRGNDEQYF. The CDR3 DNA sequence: TGTGCCAGCAGTGAAGATCGCGGGAACGACGAGCAGTACTTC.

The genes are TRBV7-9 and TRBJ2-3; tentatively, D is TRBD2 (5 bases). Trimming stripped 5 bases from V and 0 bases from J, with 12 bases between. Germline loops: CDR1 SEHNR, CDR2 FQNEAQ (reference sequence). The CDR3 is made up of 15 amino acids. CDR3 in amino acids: CASSRGSPSTDTQYF. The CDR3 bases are TGTGCCAGCAGCCGCGGGTCCCCTAGCACAGATACGCAGTATTTT.

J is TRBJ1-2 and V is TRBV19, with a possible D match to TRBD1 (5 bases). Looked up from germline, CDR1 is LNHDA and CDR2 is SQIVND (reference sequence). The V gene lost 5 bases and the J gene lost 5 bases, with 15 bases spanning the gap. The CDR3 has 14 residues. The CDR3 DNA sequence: TGTGCCAGTAGTCCCCAGGGCCAAGTGTATGGCTACACCTTC. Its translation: CASSPQGQVYGYTF.

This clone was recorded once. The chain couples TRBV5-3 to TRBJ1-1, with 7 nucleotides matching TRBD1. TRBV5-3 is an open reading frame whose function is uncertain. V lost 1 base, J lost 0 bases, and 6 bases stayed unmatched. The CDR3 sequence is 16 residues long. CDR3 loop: CARSLTRGIMNTEAFF. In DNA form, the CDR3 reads TGTGCCAGAAGCTTGACCAGGGGGATTATGAACACTGAAGCTTTCTTT.

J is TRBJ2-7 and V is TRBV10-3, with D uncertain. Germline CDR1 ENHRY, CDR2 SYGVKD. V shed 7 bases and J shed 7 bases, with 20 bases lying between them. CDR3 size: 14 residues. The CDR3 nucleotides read TGTGCCATCAACCAGGACCGCCCTGCCCAAGAGCAGTACTTC. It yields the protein CAINQDRPAQEQYF.